Listed here are 4 T cell receptor beta chains from one sample, sequenced in a study of response to subunit inactivated influenza vaccine. Using its own MiXCR run on the RT-PCR reads, TCRdb lists one record per CDR3 protein. The sample holds approximately 700,000 distinct CDR3 sequences, about 14% seen once. The material sequenced was PBMCs from blood, taken 14 to 15 days before vaccination. Source of these receptors: a man aged 45-65 years who received an inactivated influenza vaccine.

This clonotype was observed at least ten times. J is TRBJ1-2 and V is TRBV5-1; D is ambiguous. The CDR3 is made up of 14 amino acids. Germline CDR1 and CDR2: SGHRS and YFSETQ. V was clipped by 0 bases and J by 4 bases, with 10 bases between them. For the CDR3, the DNA is TGCGCCAGCAGCTTGGTGAACAGTCTCTATGGCTACACCTTC. It specifies CASSLVNSLYGYTF.

The chain recombines TRBV29-1 with TRBJ2-5; D may be TRBD2 (5 bases). This CDR3 has 13 residues. Germline V lookup: CDR1 SQVTM, CDR2 ANQGSEA. V shed 6 bases and J shed 5 bases, with 16 bases lying between them. As DNA, the CDR3 is TGCAGCGTGCGGGCCTCGTCCCGGGAGACCCAGTACTTC. This sequence encodes CSVRASSRETQYF.

This chain links TRBV6-2 or TRBV6-3 with TRBJ1-5, with 9 bases that match TRBD1. With 2 bases clipped from V and 7 bases from J, the junction kept 9 bases outside the gene matches. CDR1 and CDR2 from the germline V gene are MNHEY and SVGEGT. The CDR3 loop spans 16 amino acids. The CDR3 loop is CASSYPGQGSGQPQHF. The CDR3 coding sequence is TGTGCCAGCAGTTACCCAGGACAGGGGTCCGGGCAGCCCCAGCATTTT.

J is TRBJ2-1 and V is TRBV7-2; TRBD2 matches at 8 bases. The CDR3 spans 15 residues. Germline V gene lookup returns CDR1 SGHTA and CDR2 FQGNSA. Trimming removed 2 bases from V and 4 bases from J; junction bases left unmatched: 4. CDR3 nucleotide sequence: TGTGCCAGCAGCTTAAGGAGCGGGAGTTACAATGAGCAGTTCTTC. It encodes CASSLRSGSYNEQFF.